This T cell receptor (beta chain) emerged from a study of control samples from healthy donors and cancer patients. This clone was counted only a few times. CDR1 SEHNR and CDR2 FQNEAQ come from the germline V gene (reference sequence). V trimming: 8 bases; J trimming: 7 bases; junction bases outside the gene matches: 10. This CDR3 comprises 14 residues. TCRdb's copy holds only in-frame clones and misses some; the assay was immunoSEQ multiplex PCR. Of about 51,000 clones listed, around 80% were seen once; the top ten hold about 9.5%. The chain employs TRBV7-9 and TRBJ2-2; 7 bases agree with TRBD2. The TCR was taken from a man between 65 and 85 years old in good health. Sequencing was done on a sample of blood. The CDR3 DNA sequence: TGTGCCAGCGGCCAGCGGGGCGCCCACGGGGAGCTGTTTTTT. It yields the protein CASGQRGAHGELFF. Combining the CDR3 with reference TRBV7-9 and TRBJ2-2 gives the whole variable domain DTGVSQNPRHKITKRGQNVTFRCDPISEHNRLYWYRQTLGQGPEFLTYFQNEAQLEKSRLLSDRFSAERPKGSFSTLEIQRTEQGDSAMYLCASGQRGAHGELFFGEGSRLTVL.